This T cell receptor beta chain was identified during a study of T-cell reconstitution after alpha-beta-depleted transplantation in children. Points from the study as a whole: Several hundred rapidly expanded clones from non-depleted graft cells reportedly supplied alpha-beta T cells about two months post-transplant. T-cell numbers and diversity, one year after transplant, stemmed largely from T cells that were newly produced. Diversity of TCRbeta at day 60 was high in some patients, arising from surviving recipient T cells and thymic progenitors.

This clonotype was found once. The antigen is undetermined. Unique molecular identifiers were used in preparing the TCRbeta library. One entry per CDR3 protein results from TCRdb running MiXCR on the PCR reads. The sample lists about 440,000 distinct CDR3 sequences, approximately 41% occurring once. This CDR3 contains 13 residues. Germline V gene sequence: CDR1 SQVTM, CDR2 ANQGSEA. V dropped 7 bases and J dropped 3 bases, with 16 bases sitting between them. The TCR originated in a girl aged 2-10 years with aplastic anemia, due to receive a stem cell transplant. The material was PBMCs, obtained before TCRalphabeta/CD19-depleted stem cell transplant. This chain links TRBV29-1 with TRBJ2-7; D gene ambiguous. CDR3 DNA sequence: TGCAGCGCCGTCCGGACGGGCTTCTACGAGCAGTACTTC. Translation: CSAVRTGFYEQYF.